Included here is one T cell receptor (beta chain) sequence, with context. The sample comes from a study of Ad26.COV2.S vaccination and SARS-CoV-2 variants. Generated by immunoSEQ multiplex PCR, the TCRdb table keeps only in-frame clones and is missing some. Here the sample spans fewer than 400,000 clones, 85% being singletons. V was trimmed by 6 bases and J by 8 bases, leaving 11 bases between them. The CDR3 spans 12 residues. Germline V gives CDR1 MDHEN, CDR2 SYDVKM. As to treatment: around 19 received Ad26.COV2.S at low or high dose, single or two shots; roughly 5 received placebo; per-sample allocation not given. Following the first vaccine or placebo injection, samples were taken on day 63.

The receptor was derived from a person between 18 and 65 years old who received the Ad26.COV2.S COVID-19 vaccine or a placebo. J is TRBJ2-4 and V is TRBV28; possibly TRBD1 for D (5 bases). The specimen was peripheral blood, collected in a trial of Ad26.COV2.S vaccine versus placebo. CDR3 nucleotides: TGTGCCAGCAGGGACACCCGGGACATTCAGTACTTC. Protein sequence: CASRDTRDIQYF.